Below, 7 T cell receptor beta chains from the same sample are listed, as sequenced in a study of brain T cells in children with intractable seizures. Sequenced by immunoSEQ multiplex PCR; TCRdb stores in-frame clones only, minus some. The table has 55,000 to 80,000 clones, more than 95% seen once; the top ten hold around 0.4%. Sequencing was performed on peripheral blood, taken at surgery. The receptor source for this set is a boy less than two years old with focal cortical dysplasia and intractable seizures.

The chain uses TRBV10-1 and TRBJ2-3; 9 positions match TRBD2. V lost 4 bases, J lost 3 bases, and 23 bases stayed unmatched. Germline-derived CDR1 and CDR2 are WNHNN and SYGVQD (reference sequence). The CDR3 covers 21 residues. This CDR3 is CASSGLSLGSGSLGTTDTQYF. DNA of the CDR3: TGCGCCAGCAGTGGATTGTCTTTAGGTAGCGGGAGCTTGGGGACAACAGATACGCAGTATTTT.

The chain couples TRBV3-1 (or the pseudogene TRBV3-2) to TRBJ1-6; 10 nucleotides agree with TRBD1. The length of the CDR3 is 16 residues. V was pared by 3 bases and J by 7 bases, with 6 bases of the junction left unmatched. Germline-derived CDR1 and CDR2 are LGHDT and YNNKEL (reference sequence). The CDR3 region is CASSQEEGQGNSPLHF. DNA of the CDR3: TGTGCCAGCAGCCAGGAAGAGGGACAGGGGAATTCACCCCTCCACTTT.

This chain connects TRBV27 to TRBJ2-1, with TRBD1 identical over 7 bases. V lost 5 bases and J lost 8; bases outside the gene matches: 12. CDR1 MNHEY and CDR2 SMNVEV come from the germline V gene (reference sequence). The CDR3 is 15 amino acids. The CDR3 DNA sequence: TGTGCCAGCAGTGAAAGACAGGGATTTTTTGATGAGCAGTTCTTC. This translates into CASSERQGFFDEQFF.

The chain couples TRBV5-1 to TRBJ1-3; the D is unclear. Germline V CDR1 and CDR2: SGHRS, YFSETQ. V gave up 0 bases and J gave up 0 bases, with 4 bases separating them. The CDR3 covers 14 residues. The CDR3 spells CASSLVGSGNTIYF. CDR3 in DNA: TGCGCCAGCAGCTTGGTCGGCTCTGGAAACACCATATATTTT.

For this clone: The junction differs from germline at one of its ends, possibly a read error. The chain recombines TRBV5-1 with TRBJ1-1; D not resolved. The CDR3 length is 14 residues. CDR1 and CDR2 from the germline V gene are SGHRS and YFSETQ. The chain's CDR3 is CASSSAGVNIEAFF. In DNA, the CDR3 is TGCGCCAGCAGCTCCGCTGGAGTGAACATTGAAGCTTTCTTT.

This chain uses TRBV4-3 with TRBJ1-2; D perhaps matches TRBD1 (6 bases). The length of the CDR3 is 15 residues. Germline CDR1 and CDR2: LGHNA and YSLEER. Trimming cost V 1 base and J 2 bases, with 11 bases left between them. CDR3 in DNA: TGCGCCAGCAGCCAAGTGGGCGGACAGAACTATGGCTACACCTTC. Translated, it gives CASSQVGGQNYGYTF.

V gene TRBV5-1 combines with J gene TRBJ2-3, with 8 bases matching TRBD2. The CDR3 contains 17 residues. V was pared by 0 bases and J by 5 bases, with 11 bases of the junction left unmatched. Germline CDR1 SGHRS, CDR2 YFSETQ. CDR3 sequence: CASSLALGAGDGDTQYF. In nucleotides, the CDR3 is TGCGCCAGCAGCTTGGCCCTGGGAGCGGGAGACGGAGATACGCAGTATTTT.